Below are 2 T cell receptor beta chains sequenced from a single sample in a study of glioma-infiltrating T cells after dendritic cell vaccination. TCRdb's table, derived via immunoSEQ multiplex PCR, lists solely in-frame clones and lacks some. The sample shows about 67,000 clones, around 81% of them seen only once. This sample comprised blood, obtained before dendritic cell vaccination. The origin of the receptors is a human donor with glioblastoma.

The rearrangement links TRBV9 to TRBJ1-1, with TRBD1 matching over 9 bases. J lost 1 base, V lost 3 bases, and 4 bases had no gene match. CDR3 length equals 15 residues. Germline-derived CDR1 and CDR2 are SGDLS and YYNGEE. This CDR3 reads CASSDGDRANTEAFF. Here the CDR3 DNA reads TGTGCCAGCAGCGATGGGGACAGGGCGAACACTGAAGCTTTCTTT.

This clone was found a few times. The CDR3 protein is CASTRTRGPYQETQYF. The DNA of the CDR3 is TGTGCCAGCACAAGAACGCGGGGGCCCTACCAAGAGACCCAGTACTTC. The V and J genes are TRBV2 and TRBJ2-5; TRBD2 is a possible D gene (7 bases). From germline, CDR1 is SNHLY and CDR2 FYNNEI. The V and J ends lost 7 bases and 0 bases respectively, with 18 bases between them. This CDR3 is 16 amino acids long.